This passage covers 11 T cell receptor beta chains from one sample sequenced in a study of T cell clonality in common variable immunodeficiency. Assay: immunoSEQ multiplex PCR; the TCRdb copy retains only in-frame clones and omits some. This repertoire comprises 6,500 to 8,500 clones; its ten largest clones make up 3% to 4%. Overall study results and limits: Reportedly, TCR beta sequences from common variable immunodeficiency showed fewer deletions and N-nucleotide insertions.

No antigen is known for these receptors. Specimen: peripheral blood mononuclear cells. These receptors were obtained from a human donor with common variable immunodeficiency.

As for this clone: The read ends 3 residues shy of where the CDR3 ends; the end is completed using the germline J gene. The chain links TRBV7-9 to TRBJ1-2, with D perhaps TRBD1 (5 bases). The germline V gene encodes CDR1 SEHNR and CDR2 FQNEAQ (reference sequence). The CDR3 extends over 14 amino acids. V gave up 3 bases and J gave up 6 bases, with 14 bases separating them. The CDR3 loop reads CASSLNRNPDGYTF. Partial CDR3 DNA: TGTGCCAGCAGCTTGAACAGGAACCCTGATGGC.

The DNA read from the CDR3 is TGTGCCAGTAGGGTGGACAGGAGCTCCTACGAG. Translation: CASRVDRSSYE. The full CDR3 protein reads CASRVDRSSYEQYF. The chain couples TRBV19 to TRBJ2-7; 7 nucleotides match TRBD1. Read sequence stops 3 residues before the CDR3 end, and the germline J gene provides the missing end. Germline CDR1 LNHDA, CDR2 SQIVND (reference sequence). This CDR3 is built from 14 residues. V was clipped by 6 bases and J by 0 bases; unmatched bases: 5.

Concerning this clone itself: The CDR3 end falls 3 residues outside the read, so it is completed with the germline J gene. The V gene is TRBV19, the J gene TRBJ2-2, with D maybe TRBD2 (5 bases). The CDR3 runs to 16 residues. The V gene lost 1 base and the J gene lost 0 bases, with 9 bases spanning the gap. Germline V lookup: CDR1 LNHDA, CDR2 SQIVND (reference sequence). The part of the CDR3 DNA that was read is TGTGCCAGTAGTATAGGGACGGGGACGAACACCGGGGAG. Translating it yields CASSIGTGTNTGE. From start to end, the CDR3 is CASSIGTGTNTGELFF.

With respect to this clone: The CDR3 goes on 3 residues after the read ends, and that part is filled in from the germline J gene. The chain is built from TRBV11-2 and TRBJ2-7; 8 positions agree with TRBD1. The V segment lost 5 bases and the J segment 2 bases; nucleotides outside the gene matches: 5. Germline CDR1 and CDR2: SGHAT and FQNNGV. The CDR3 covers 14 residues. Partial CDR3 DNA: TGTGCCAGCAGCCAGACAGGGGATCCCTACGAG. It is translated as CASSQTGDPYE. The entire CDR3 sequence reads CASSQTGDPYEQYF.

As regards this clone: The read halts 3 residues ahead of the CDR3 end, with the missing end drawn from the germline J gene. The V call is TRBV19, the J call TRBJ2-5, with 7 nucleotides matching TRBD1. The CDR3 contains 14 residues. The ends lost 2 bases at V and 2 bases at J; junction bases unmatched: 2. CDR1 LNHDA and CDR2 SQIVND come from the germline V gene (reference sequence). The CDR3 spells CASSIQGQQETQYF. The DNA read from the CDR3 is TGTGCCAGTAGTATACAGGGACAGCAAGAGACC.

A note on this clone: The missing CDR3 end, 3 residues past where the read stops, is filled in from the germline J gene. J is TRBJ1-2 and V is TRBV18; no definite D call. This CDR3 spans 14 amino acids. The germline V gene has CDR1 KGHSH and CDR2 LQKENI. Trimming left V 1 base short and J 0 bases short, with 6 bases between. CDR3 DNA, as far as it was read: TGTGCCAGCTCACCACGGGCAGCTAACTATGGC. This codes for CASSPRAANYG. The CDR3 in full is CASSPRAANYGYTF.

About this clone: Sequencing ends 3 residues short of the CDR3 end; the germline J gene provides the rest. The chain couples TRBV5-1 to TRBJ1-2, with D uncertain. There are 11 residues in the CDR3. Germline CDR1 reads SGHRS; CDR2 reads YFSETQ. Here the CDR3 reads CASSLEGPYTF. The CDR3 bases that were read are TGCGCCAGCAGCTTGGAAGGCCCC.

About this clone itself: The read ends 3 residues shy of where the CDR3 ends; the end is completed using the germline J gene. J is TRBJ2-2 and V is TRBV7-2; the D is unclear. This CDR3 contains 14 residues. Germline lookup yields CDR1 SGHTA and CDR2 FQGNSA. V lost 1 base to trimming and J lost 5 bases, with 8 bases between them. Partial CDR3 DNA: TGTGCCAGCAGCTTAGGCCGGTTTACCGGGGAG. Protein sequence: CASSLGRFTGE. The entire CDR3 protein reads CASSLGRFTGELFF.

In the case of this clone: The read finishes 3 residues shy of the CDR3 end, and the germline J gene is used to complete it. The chain uses TRBV6-1 and TRBJ2-7; 8 bases align to TRBD2. Looked up from germline, CDR1 is MNHNS and CDR2 is SASEGT. The CDR3 extends over 16 amino acids. The J segment lost 4 bases and the V segment lost 3 bases, leaving 11 bases of the junction unmatched. The covered CDR3 bases are TGTGCCAGCAGTGATGTAAGAGGACTAGCCAATTACGAG. This gives the protein CASSDVRGLANYE. The entire CDR3 protein is CASSDVRGLANYEQYF.

Concerning this clone: From the germline J gene comes the end of the CDR3, since the read stops 3 residues before it. The chain couples TRBV19 to TRBJ1-5; 11 positions match TRBD1. The junction had 6 bases not matched to a gene; V was cut back by 10 bases and J by 4 bases. The CDR3 is 14 residues long. Germline CDR1 LNHDA, CDR2 SQIVND (reference sequence). Incomplete CDR3 DNA: TGTGCCACCTCCGGGACAGGGGGAAATCAGCCC. Translation gives CATSGTGGNQP. The whole CDR3 reads CATSGTGGNQPQHF.

The chain's CDR3 is CASSIKGVGNIQYF. The CDR3 bases that were read are TGTGCCAGTAGTATAAAGGGGGTGGGAAACATT. V is TRBV19 and J is TRBJ2-4, with a weak D call TRBD1 (6 bases). The CDR3 is cut off 3 residues early in the read; its end comes from the germline J gene. Trimming took off 2 bases at V and 6 bases at J, with 11 bases between the two ends. Germline assignment: CDR1 LNHDA and CDR2 SQIVND (reference sequence). The CDR3 is made up of 14 amino acids.